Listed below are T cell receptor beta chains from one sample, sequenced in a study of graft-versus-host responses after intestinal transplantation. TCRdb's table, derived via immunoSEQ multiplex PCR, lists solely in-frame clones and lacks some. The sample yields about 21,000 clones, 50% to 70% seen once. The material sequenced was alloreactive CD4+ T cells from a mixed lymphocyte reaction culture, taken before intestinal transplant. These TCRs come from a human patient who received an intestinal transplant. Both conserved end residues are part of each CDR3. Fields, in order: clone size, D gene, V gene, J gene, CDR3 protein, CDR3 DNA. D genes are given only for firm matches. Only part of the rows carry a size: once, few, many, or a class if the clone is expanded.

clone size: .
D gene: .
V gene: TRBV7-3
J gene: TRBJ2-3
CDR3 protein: CASSLDVAVAHVTQYF
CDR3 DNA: TGTGCCAGCAGCTTAGACGTAGCGGTAGCGCATGTTACGCAGTATTTT

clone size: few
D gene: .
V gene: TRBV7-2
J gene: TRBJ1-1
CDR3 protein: CASSAQGIITEAFF
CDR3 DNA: TGTGCCAGCAGCGCCCAGGGAATAATCACTGAAGCTTTCTTT

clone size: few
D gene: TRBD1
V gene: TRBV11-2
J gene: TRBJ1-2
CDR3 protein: CASSLLPPGQSANYGYTF
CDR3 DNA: TGTGCCAGCAGCTTATTGCCACCGGGACAGTCAGCTAACTATGGCTACACCTTC

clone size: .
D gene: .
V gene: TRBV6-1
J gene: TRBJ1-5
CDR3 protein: CASLDQGSNQPQHF
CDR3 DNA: TGTGCCAGCCTCGATCAGGGGAGTAATCAGCCCCAGCATTTT

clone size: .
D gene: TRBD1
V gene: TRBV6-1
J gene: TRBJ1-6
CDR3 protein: CASSGNRGLYSPLHF
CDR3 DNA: TGTGCCAGCAGTGGAAACAGGGGGCTCTATTCACCCCTCCACTTT

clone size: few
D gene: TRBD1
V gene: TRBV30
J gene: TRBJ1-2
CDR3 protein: CAWSARRDRGSYGYTF
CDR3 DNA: TGTGCCTGGAGTGCACGGAGGGACAGGGGGTCCTATGGCTACACCTTC

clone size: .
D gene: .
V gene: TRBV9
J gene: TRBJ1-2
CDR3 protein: CASSVAFGGLYGYTF
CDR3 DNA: TGTGCCAGCAGCGTAGCATTTGGAGGTCTCTATGGCTACACCTTC

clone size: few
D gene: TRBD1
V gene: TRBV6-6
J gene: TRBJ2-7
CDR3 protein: CASSARGQTYEQYF
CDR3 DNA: TGTGCCAGCAGTGCCCGGGGACAGACCTACGAGCAGTACTTC

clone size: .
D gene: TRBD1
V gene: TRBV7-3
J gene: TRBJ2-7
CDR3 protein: CASSLWGWTGEGEQYF
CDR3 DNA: TGTGCCAGCAGCTTATGGGGATGGACAGGGGAGGGCGAGCAGTACTTC

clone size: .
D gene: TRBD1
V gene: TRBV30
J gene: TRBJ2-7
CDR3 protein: CAWRRDRAPRQYF
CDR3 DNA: TGTGCCTGGAGACGGGACAGGGCCCCCCGGCAGTACTTC

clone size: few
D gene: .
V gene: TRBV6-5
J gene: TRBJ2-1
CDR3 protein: CASSRGSSMYNEQFF
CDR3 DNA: TGTGCCAGCAGTCGGGGGTCCTCCATGTACAATGAGCAGTTCTTC

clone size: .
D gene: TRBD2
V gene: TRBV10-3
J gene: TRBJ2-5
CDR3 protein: CAISDGGGQETQYF
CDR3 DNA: TGTGCCATCAGTGATGGCGGGGGACAAGAGACCCAGTACTTC

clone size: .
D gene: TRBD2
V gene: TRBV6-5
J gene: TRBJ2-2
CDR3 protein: CASTTPGGRGGELFF
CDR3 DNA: TGTGCCAGCACCACACCGGGGGGGCGTGGCGGGGAGCTGTTTTTT

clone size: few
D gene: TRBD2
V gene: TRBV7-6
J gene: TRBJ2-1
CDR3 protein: CASSSHTSGITYNEQFF
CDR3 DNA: TGTGCCAGCAGCTCCCACACTAGCGGGATCACCTACAATGAGCAGTTCTTC

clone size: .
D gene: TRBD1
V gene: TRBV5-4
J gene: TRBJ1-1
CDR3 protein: CASSFRTGTNTEAFF
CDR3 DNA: TGTGCCAGCAGCTTTCGGACAGGGACGAACACTGAAGCTTTCTTT

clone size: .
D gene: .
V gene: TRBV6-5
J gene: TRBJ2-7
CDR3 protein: CASSYSTVWGEYRRYF
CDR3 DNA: TGTGCCAGCAGTTACTCGACGGTATGGGGCGAATACCGAAGGTACTTC

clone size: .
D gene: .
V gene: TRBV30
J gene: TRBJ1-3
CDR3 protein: CAWSVGGTIYF
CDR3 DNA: TGTGCCTGGAGTGTAGGGGGTACCATATATTTT

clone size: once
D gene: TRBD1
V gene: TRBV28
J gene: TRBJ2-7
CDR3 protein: CASSAFPGQGPLGQYF
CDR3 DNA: TGTGCCAGCAGTGCATTTCCGGGACAGGGGCCCCTAGGGCAGTACTTC

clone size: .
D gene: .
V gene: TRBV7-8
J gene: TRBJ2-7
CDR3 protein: CASSFTGPYEQYF
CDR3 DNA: TGTGCCAGCAGCTTTACAGGTCCCTACGAGCAGTACTTC

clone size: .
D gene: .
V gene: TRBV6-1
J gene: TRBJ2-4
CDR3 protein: CASSAHAGRAKNIQYF
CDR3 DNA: TGTGCCAGCAGTGCTCATGCGGGAAGGGCCAAAAACATTCAGTACTTC

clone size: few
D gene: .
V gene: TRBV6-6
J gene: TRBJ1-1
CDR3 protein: CASSYSESEAFF
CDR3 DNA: TGTGCCAGCAGTTACTCCGAGTCTGAAGCTTTCTTT

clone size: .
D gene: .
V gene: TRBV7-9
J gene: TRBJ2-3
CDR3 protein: CASSLGTVADTQYF
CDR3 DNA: TGTGCCAGCAGCTTAGGGACAGTAGCAGATACGCAGTATTTT

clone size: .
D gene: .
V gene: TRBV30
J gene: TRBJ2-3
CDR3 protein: CAWKGSYGDTQYF
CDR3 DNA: TGTGCCTGGAAGGGGTCTTATGGGGATACGCAGTATTTT